This entry features one T cell receptor beta chain sequence. Its antigen is unknown. This sample is part of a study of CD8+ T cells in alopecia areata. Study background: Tofacitinib lasted 6 to 18 months, then 6 months off drug. Study-level points and caveats: Patients showed less clear TCR sequence sharing than mice, possibly partly because of HLA diversity. The study found higher clonality in lesional than normal scalp, especially in alopecia totalis/universalis.

Sequencing templates came from extracted RNA that was reverse transcribed into cDNA. The repertoire was sequenced with immunoSEQ multiplex PCR; TCRdb's copy has only in-frame clones and lacks some. This table has 250,000 or so clones, approximately 61% appearing once. Lesional scalp punch biopsies and peripheral blood came from alopecia areata patients. The TCR sequence derives from a human donor with alopecia areata. Sequenced material: CD4+ T cells sorted from blood, taken at week 0.

CDR3 coding DNA: TGTGCCATCAGAGGAGCAGGTGCAGAGACCCAGTACTTC. Translation: CAIRGAGAETQYF. The V call is TRBV10-3, the J call TRBJ2-5; the D is unclear. The CDR3 has 13 residues. From germline, CDR1 is ENHRY and CDR2 SYGVKD. Trimming pared 6 bases from V and 4 bases from J, leaving 12 bases between.